This TCR beta chain emerged from a study of blood T cell repertoires in COVID-19. Study information: The analysed material was cDNA or gDNA that came from T cells, B-cell-depleted T cells, or PBMCs.

About this clone: One end of the junction does not line up with germline, which may come from a read error.

Per germline, CDR1 MNHEY and CDR2 SVGAGI. The CDR3 covers 13 residues. Data came from immunoSEQ multiplex PCR; TCRdb stores just in-frame clones and leaves some out. The table lists some 320,000 clones, 85% of them singletons. Exposed participants came across a COVID-19 case within 2 weeks before study entry. The TCR originated in a woman aged 30 to 39 who had been exposed to COVID-19. The V gene is TRBV6-5, the J gene TRBJ2-7, with TRBD2 matching over 8 bases. Material for sequencing was PBMCs or T cells enriched from blood (not recorded which). The CDR3, as DNA: TGTGCCAGCAGTCCGTTGGGGGGGACTAGAGCTATCTTC. Its translation is CASSPLGGTRAIF.